These T cell receptor beta chains were read from a single sample in a study of monozygotic twins with inflammatory bowel disease. TCRdb reprocessed the 5' RACE reads, with one entry per CDR3 protein and no DNA. This sample lists some 440,000 distinct CDR3 sequences; its ten largest clones have about 2.6%. What was sequenced was blood. The receptors were gathered from a human donor with ulcerative colitis or Crohn's disease, or a healthy co-twin of an affected twin (not recorded which). CDR3s include the opening cysteine and the closing phenylalanine or tryptophan. Fields, in order: V gene, J gene, CDR3 protein.

v_gene: TRBV6-2/TRBV6-3; j_gene: TRBJ1-1; CDR3aa: CASSYGSGEAFF
v_gene: TRBV5-6; j_gene: TRBJ2-3; CDR3aa: CASSWGAGPPTDTQYF
v_gene: TRBV7-9; j_gene: TRBJ1-6; CDR3aa: CASSLKVDSPLHF
v_gene: TRBV29-1; j_gene: TRBJ1-1; CDR3aa: CSVAPLRGQEAFF
v_gene: TRBV15; j_gene: TRBJ2-2; CDR3aa: CATSSDRGYPGELFF
v_gene: TRBV7-2; j_gene: TRBJ2-1; CDR3aa: CASSSLAGITVNEQFF
v_gene: TRBV5-5; j_gene: TRBJ2-1; CDR3aa: CASSLEVAGAEQFF
v_gene: TRBV19; j_gene: TRBJ2-5; CDR3aa: CASNPGGETQYF
v_gene: TRBV6-1; j_gene: TRBJ2-3; CDR3aa: CASRRGTGPDTQYF
v_gene: TRBV5-1; j_gene: TRBJ1-1; CDR3aa: CASSLQEVNTEAFF
v_gene: TRBV9; j_gene: TRBJ2-7; CDR3aa: CASSVASGNYEQYF
v_gene: TRBV5-1; j_gene: TRBJ2-5; CDR3aa: CASSLDLTGETQYF
v_gene: TRBV12-3/TRBV12-4; j_gene: TRBJ2-2; CDR3aa: CASTTTGGLTGELFF
v_gene: TRBV7-8; j_gene: TRBJ1-1; CDR3aa: CASSLDGRGKAFF
v_gene: TRBV7-9; j_gene: TRBJ1-4; CDR3aa: CASSSGTGDEKLFF
v_gene: TRBV7-2; j_gene: TRBJ2-3; CDR3aa: CASRNDRLPTDTQYF
v_gene: TRBV7-2; j_gene: TRBJ1-2; CDR3aa: CASSLVRNPAYGYTF
v_gene: TRBV20-1; j_gene: TRBJ2-1; CDR3aa: CSASTSGRLDEQFF
v_gene: TRBV7-9; j_gene: TRBJ2-1; CDR3aa: CASSPGGGVSNEQFF
v_gene: TRBV12-3/TRBV12-4; j_gene: TRBJ1-2; CDR3aa: CASSSDRRGYTF
v_gene: TRBV12-3/TRBV12-4; j_gene: TRBJ2-1; CDR3aa: CASSSPGGNEQFF
v_gene: TRBV5-1; j_gene: TRBJ1-2; CDR3aa: CASSLVGGPSYGYTF
v_gene: TRBV12-3/TRBV12-4; j_gene: TRBJ1-1; CDR3aa: CASSLRWTGSEAFF
v_gene: TRBV14; j_gene: TRBJ2-7; CDR3aa: CASSQFYEQYF
v_gene: TRBV20-1; j_gene: TRBJ2-7; CDR3aa: CSARGLTYEQYF
v_gene: TRBV2; j_gene: TRBJ2-2; CDR3aa: CASSESRGNTGELFF
v_gene: TRBV5-1; j_gene: TRBJ1-1; CDR3aa: CASSFREDGNTEAFF